The 2 T cell receptor beta chains presented below share a single source sample, sequenced in a study of beta chain features in type 1 diabetes. Since all of the isolated RNA was reverse transcribed, expressed TCRB transcripts were what got sequenced. This table comes from immunoSEQ multiplex PCR, and its TCRdb copy is limited to in-frame clones, with some not included. Here the sample spans about 400,000 clones, roughly 12% being singletons. The sample consisted of naive CD4+ T cells from blood. These receptors all come from a young man in good health.

CDR3 in amino acids: CASSQDRGRDQPQHF. In nucleotides, the CDR3 is TGTGCCAGCAGCCAGGACAGGGGAAGGGATCAGCCCCAGCATTTT. V gene TRBV7-2 combines with J gene TRBJ1-5; 9 bases match TRBD1. The CDR3 extends over 15 amino acids. Trimming removed 5 bases from V and 5 bases from J; junction bases left unmatched: 7. Germline V gene lookup returns CDR1 SGHTA and CDR2 FQGNSA.

In this sample, this clone turned up a few times. This sequence joins TRBV14 and TRBJ2-7; 8 bases are a match to TRBD1. This CDR3 is built from 15 residues. V was pared by 3 bases and J by 3 bases, with 7 bases of the junction left unmatched. Germline V gives CDR1 SGHDN, CDR2 FVKESK. CDR3 DNA: TGTGCCAGCAGCCACGGCAGGGGGCATGGCTACGAGCAGTACTTC. Residues: CASSHGRGHGYEQYF.